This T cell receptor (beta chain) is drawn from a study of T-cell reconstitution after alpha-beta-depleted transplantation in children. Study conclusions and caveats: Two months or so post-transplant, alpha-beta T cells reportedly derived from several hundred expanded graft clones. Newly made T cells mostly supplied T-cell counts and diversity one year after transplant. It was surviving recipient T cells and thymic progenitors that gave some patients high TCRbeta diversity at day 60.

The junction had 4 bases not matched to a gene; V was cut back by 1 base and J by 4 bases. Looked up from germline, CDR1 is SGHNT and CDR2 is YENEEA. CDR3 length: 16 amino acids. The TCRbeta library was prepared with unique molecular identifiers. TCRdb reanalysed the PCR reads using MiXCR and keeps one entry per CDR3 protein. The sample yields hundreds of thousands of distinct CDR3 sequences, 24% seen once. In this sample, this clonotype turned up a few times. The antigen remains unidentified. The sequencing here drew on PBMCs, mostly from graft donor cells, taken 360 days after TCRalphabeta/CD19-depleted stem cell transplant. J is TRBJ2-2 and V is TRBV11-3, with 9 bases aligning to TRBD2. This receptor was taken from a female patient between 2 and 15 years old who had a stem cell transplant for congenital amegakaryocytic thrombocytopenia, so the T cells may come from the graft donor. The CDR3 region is CASSLGLAGPTGELFF. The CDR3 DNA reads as TGTGCCAGCAGCTTAGGGCTAGCGGGACCCACCGGGGAGCTGTTTTTT. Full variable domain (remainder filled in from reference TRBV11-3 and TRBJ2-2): EAGVVQSPRYKIIEKKQPVAFWCNPISGHNTLYWYLQNLGQGPELLIRYENEEAVDDSQLPKDRFSAERLKGVDSTLKIQPAELGDSAVYLCASSLGLAGPTGELFFGEGSRLTVL.